The 10 T cell receptor beta chains listed next were all sequenced from one sample in a study of cytomegalovirus exposure and HLA in healthy donors. Primers included in the PCR were 60 Vbeta and 13 Jbeta primers. Assay: immunoSEQ multiplex PCR; the TCRdb copy retains only in-frame clones and omits some. The profile shows approximately 85,000 clones, approximately 72% of them singletons. The specimen sequenced was PBMCs. The source of these receptors is a middle-aged woman in good health and CMV-seropositive.

This sequence joins TRBV6-5 and TRBJ1-2, with 8 bases fitting TRBD1. Germline V gene lookup returns CDR1 MNHEY and CDR2 SVGAGI. The CDR3 runs 15 residues. After removal of 6 bases from V and 4 bases from J, the junction contained 10 bases not matched to a gene. The chain's CDR3 is CASRPDRALGYGYTF. The CDR3 region has the DNA TGTGCCAGCAGGCCGGACAGGGCCCTAGGCTATGGCTACACCTTC.

CDR3 coding DNA: TGCGCCAGCAGCCAAATACAGGGTGGAGAGCAGTACTTC. Its protein is CASSQIQGGEQYF. The V and J genes are TRBV4-3 and TRBJ2-7, with D possibly TRBD1 on 6 matching bases. The V gene's germline CDR1 is LGHNA and CDR2 YSLEER. V lost 2 bases and J lost 7, with 12 bases in between. The CDR3 sequence is 13 residues long.

This clone was recorded a few times. The V gene is TRBV6-1, the J gene TRBJ2-2, with a possible D match to TRBD1 (6 bases). CDR3 size: 16 residues. Germline V CDR1 and CDR2: MNHNS, SASEGT. V was clipped by 0 bases and J by 6 bases, with 14 bases between them. The CDR3: CASSEAWGHPAGELFF. In DNA form, the CDR3 reads TGTGCCAGCAGTGAAGCGTGGGGGCACCCGGCCGGGGAGCTGTTTTTT.

The chain is built from TRBV4-1 and TRBJ2-5; D not resolved. The CDR3 contains 13 residues. V lost 0 bases to trimming and J lost 4 bases, with 6 bases between them. In germline, CDR1 is MGHRA, CDR2 YSYEKL. The CDR3 coding sequence is TGCGCCAGCAGCCAAGATTACAGAGAGACCCAGTACTTC. It encodes CASSQDYRETQYF.

This sequence joins TRBV19 and TRBJ2-1, with D perhaps matching TRBD2 (6 bases). The CDR3 totals 13 residues. Germline-derived CDR1 and CDR2 are LNHDA and SQIVND (reference sequence). V lost 2 bases and J lost 8, with 10 bases in between. CDR3 DNA: TGTGCCAGTAGTATACGCGGGGACGATGAGCAGTTCTTC. Protein: CASSIRGDDEQFF.

The CDR3 region is CASTARARAEAFF. The CDR3 DNA is TGTGCCAGCACCGCGAGAGCGAGGGCTGAAGCTTTCTTT. V gene TRBV6-1 combines with J gene TRBJ1-1; no clear D gene. The CDR3 covers 13 residues. In germline, CDR1 is MNHNS, CDR2 SASEGT. Trimming stripped 7 bases from V and 6 bases from J, with 15 bases between.

The rearrangement links TRBV2 to TRBJ1-1, with unresolved D. Germline loops: CDR1 SNHLY, CDR2 FYNNEI. The CDR3 loop spans 10 amino acids. The V end was cut by 10 bases, the J end by 5 bases, with 8 bases between. The CDR3 coding sequence is TGTGCCAACATGAGGACTGAAGCTTTCTTT. Residues: CANMRTEAFF. Using reference TRBV2 and TRBJ1-1 for the parts outside the CDR3, the full variable domain is EPEVTQTPSHQVTQMGQEVILRCVPISNHLYFYWYRQILGQKVEFLVSFYNNEISEKSEIFDDQFSVERPDGSNFTLKIRSTKLEDSAMYFCANMRTEAFFGQGTRLTVV.

The rearrangement uses TRBV2 and TRBJ1-2; the D gene is possibly TRBD1 (6 bases). The ends were cut back, 7 bases at V and 10 bases at J, with 19 bases in the middle. The CDR3 runs 13 residues. From germline, CDR1 is SNHLY and CDR2 FYNNEI. The CDR3 DNA follows: TGTGCCAGCAAGGGGGACGGAAAGCTCAACTACACCTTC. Protein sequence: CASKGDGKLNYTF.

The rearrangement joins TRBV28 to TRBJ1-1; D call uncertain. V lost 5 bases and J lost 11, with 24 bases in between. Germline CDR1 and CDR2: MDHEN and SYDVKM. The CDR3 spans 15 residues. CDR3 in amino acids: CASSPPQARPTGAFF. The CDR3 bases are TGTGCCAGCAGTCCCCCCCAGGCAAGGCCCACTGGGGCTTTCTTT.

V usage is TRBV14 and J usage is TRBJ2-3, with a possible D match to TRBD2 (6 bases). V lost 1 base and J 0 bases, leaving 20 bases between the germline ends. Germline V gives CDR1 SGHDN, CDR2 FVKESK. The CDR3 sequence is 19 residues long. The CDR3 reads CASSQGGIVRGRSTDTQYF. As DNA, the CDR3 is TGTGCCAGCAGCCAAGGGGGAATCGTTCGAGGGAGGAGCACAGATACGCAGTATTTT.